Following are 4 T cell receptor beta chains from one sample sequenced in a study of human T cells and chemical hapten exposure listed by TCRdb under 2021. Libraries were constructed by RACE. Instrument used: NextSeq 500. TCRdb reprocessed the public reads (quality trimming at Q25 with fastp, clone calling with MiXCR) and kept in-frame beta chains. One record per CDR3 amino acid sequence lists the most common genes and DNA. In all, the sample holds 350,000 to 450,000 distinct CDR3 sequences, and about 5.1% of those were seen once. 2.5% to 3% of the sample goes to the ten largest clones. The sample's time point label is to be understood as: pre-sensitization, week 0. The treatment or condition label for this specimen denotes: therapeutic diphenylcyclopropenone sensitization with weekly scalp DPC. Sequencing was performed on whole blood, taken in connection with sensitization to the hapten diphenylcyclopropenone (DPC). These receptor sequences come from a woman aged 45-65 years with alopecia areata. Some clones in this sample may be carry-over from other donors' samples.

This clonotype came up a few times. The CDR3 region has the DNA TGCAGTGCGGACGGACTAGCGGTACTATCCTACGAGCAGTACTTC. Its translation: CSADGLAVLSYEQYF. J is TRBJ2-7 and V is TRBV20-1, with TRBD2 identical over 10 bases. With 6 bases clipped from V and 1 base from J, the junction kept 9 bases outside the gene matches. Per the germline V gene, CDR1 is DFQATT and CDR2 is SNEGSKA (reference sequence). The CDR3 length is 15 residues.

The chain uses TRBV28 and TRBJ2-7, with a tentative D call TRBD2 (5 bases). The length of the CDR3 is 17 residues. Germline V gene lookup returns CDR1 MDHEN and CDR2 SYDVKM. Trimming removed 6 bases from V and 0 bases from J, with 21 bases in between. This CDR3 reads CASSQPSFQRNSYEQYF. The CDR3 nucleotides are TGTGCCAGCAGCCAGCCCTCTTTCCAGCGGAACTCCTACGAGCAGTACTTC.

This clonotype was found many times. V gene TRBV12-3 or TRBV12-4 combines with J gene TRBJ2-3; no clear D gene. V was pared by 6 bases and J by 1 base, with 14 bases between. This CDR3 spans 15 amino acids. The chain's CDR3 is CASSQSTGGTDTQYF. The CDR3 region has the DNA TGTGCCAGCAGCCAGTCGACGGGTGGCACAGATACGCAGTATTTT.

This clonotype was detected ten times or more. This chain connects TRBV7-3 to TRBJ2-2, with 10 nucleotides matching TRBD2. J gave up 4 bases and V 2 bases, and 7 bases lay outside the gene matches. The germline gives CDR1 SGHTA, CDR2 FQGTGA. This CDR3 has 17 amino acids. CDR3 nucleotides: TGTGCCAGCAGCTTATCTTTAGCGGGGGGAGTCACCGGGGAGCTGTTTTTT. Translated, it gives CASSLSLAGGVTGELFF.